This record covers a single T cell receptor beta chain. Its antigen remains unidentified. No base-level quality is on record; no much larger clone is a single base apart. This sample stems from a study of identical twins (dated by TCRdb to 2016 to 2017). Study-wide context: To test whether fetal clonotypes persist, this study deep-sequenced TCR alpha and beta repertoires from monozygotic twins, from unrelated adults of various ages, and from cord blood. To rule out contamination, replicate twin experiments were performed at different times with different library preparation protocols. Beyond this particular receptor, the publication reports: In monozygotic twins, recombination models systematically underestimated out-of-frame TCR alpha sharing, but the models matched the sharing seen between unrelated individuals. A weaker excess of twin sharing was found in beta out-of-frame sequences because the signal-to-noise ratio was lowered by fewer shared sequences. Zero-insertion analyses could be partly confounded by invariant T cells such as MAIT and iNKT, although diverse VJ usage argued against such confounding for most clonotypes. Because the same donors could not be followed over many years, the conclusions depended on cross-sectional statistical analysis. Compared with coincidental sharing between unrelated individuals, out-of-frame TCR alpha sequences shared between twins showed an excess of sequences with low generation probability. Abundant cord blood beta clonotypes carried fewer insertions; young adult naive repertoires showed a weaker similar trend, while memory repertoires showed none.

The library was generated by 5' RACE. This sample was sequenced with an Illumina HiSeq 2000. Template switching introduced a universal primer binding site; the final cDNA contained a unique molecular identifier, enabling accurate counting of TCR cDNA molecules. Specific primers in the conserved constant-segment region were used to synthesize first-strand cDNA for the TCR alpha and beta chains. To control for contamination, every cDNA library was double barcoded, receiving both a SMART-Mk sample barcode and Illumina barcodes. TruSeq adapter sequences along with Illumina sample barcodes were introduced in two successive PCR steps. The TCR alpha and beta cDNA libraries were sequenced on the Illumina HiSeq platform using custom primers. The paper's processing steps were these. Unique molecular identifiers were extracted from raw reads with MiGEC, and CDR3 positions were determined with MiXCR. Recombination models were inferred per individual with the repgenHMM and IGoR tools using an EM algorithm. The analysis of shared clonotypes was done with the tcR package in R, with sharing normalized by the product of cloneset sizes. To study raw recombination free of thymic and clonal selection effects, out-of-frame nonproductive sequences were analyzed. The public reads were quality trimmed at Q25 with fastp and then assembled into clones with MiXCR by TCRdb, keeping productive beta chains. Rows are combined by CDR3 protein, so each entry shows the most common genes and DNA. The V and J calls reflect TCRdb's pipeline rather than the authors' work. For this sample the table gives around 650,000 distinct CDR3 sequences, of which less than 9% were detected only once. Around 1.6% of the sample lies in the top ten.

Every donor was a healthy Caucasian. Three pairs of female monozygotic twins, all aged roughly 18 to 29 years, were included in the twin cohort. Peripheral blood mononuclear cells were used as the source from which RNA for TCR libraries was isolated. V is reduced by 2 bases and J by 0 bases, leaving a spacing of 17 bases between them. The germline V gene supplies CDR1 SGHDT and CDR2 YYEEEE. The CDR3 sequence holds 18 residues, the cysteine and phenylalanine included. The retained sequence is limited to the CDR3, 54 bases, with the frame set at the first base. These data also featured in a second study, about yellow fever vaccine responses in identical twins. Per that second paper: According to the authors, the vaccine-induced T cell response in identical twins seemed to be partly convergent and partly specific to each individual. In identical twins, the study followed T cell clones that responded to the vaccine with precision.

The receptor comes from a woman aged 18-29 years in good health. The sequence joins TRBV5-6 to TRBJ1-4; TRBD1 is a weak D gene call, 6 bases matching. Specimen: PBMCs. The DNA sequence follows: TGTGCCAGCAGCTTCCGGGGGACAACGGCATCAACTAATGAAAAACTGTTTTTT. This sequence encodes CASSFRGTTASTNEKLFF.